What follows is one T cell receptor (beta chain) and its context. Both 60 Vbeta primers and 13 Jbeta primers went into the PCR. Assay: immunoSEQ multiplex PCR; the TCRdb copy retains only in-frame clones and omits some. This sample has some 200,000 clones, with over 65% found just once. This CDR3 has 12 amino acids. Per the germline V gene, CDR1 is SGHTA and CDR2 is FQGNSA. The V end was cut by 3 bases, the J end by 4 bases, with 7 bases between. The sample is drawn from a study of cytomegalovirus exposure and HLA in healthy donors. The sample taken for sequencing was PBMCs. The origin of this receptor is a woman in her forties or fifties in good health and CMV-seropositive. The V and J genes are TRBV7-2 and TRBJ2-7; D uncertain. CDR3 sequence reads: CASSLTRYEQYF. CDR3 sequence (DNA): TGTGCCAGCAGCTTGACGCGGTACGAGCAGTACTTC.